The sample holds a few counts of the clone carrying this T cell receptor beta chain. Its matching antigen is unknown. This record comes from a study of T cell responses to AZD1222 COVID-19 vaccine. The V gene end was trimmed by 0 bases and the J gene end by 6 bases; junction bases not matched to a gene: 9. Germline V gene lookup returns CDR1 LGHNA and CDR2 YSLEER. The CDR3 sequence is 17 residues long. Findings and caveats of the study: Two AZD1222 doses significantly raised spike-specific TCR breadth and depth over controls. Most donors were white British and more were female, and clonal diversity was possibly underestimated.

The data were produced by immunoSEQ multiplex PCR, yet TCRdb's version contains in-frame clones alone and is incomplete. The table records around 130,000 clones, 75% to 95% of them present only once. This chain uses TRBV4-3 with TRBJ2-5, with TRBD2 matching 11 bases. Sequenced here: peripheral blood, sampled 28 days after the second dose of the MenACWY control vaccine. This sequence originates from an adult who received the MenACWY meningococcal vaccine as a control. As DNA, the CDR3 is TGCGCCAGCAGCCAAGACGTAGCGGGGGGGCCGTGGCAGACCCAGTACTTC. Its protein is CASSQDVAGGPWQTQYF.